This T cell receptor beta chain was obtained from a study of post-analysis software for immune sequencing data. Study details: Several disease courses (relapsing-remitting, secondary progressive and progressive-relapsing) of multiple sclerosis were included.

Notes on this clonotype: Its antigen is unidentified.

Each TCR beta cDNA library carried unique molecular identifiers. TCRdb called the PCR reads again in MiXCR, with one record for every CDR3 protein. This table has almost 700,000 distinct CDR3 sequences, 55% to 60% appearing once. Trimming left V 4 bases short and J 0 bases short, with 19 bases between. The CDR3 covers 17 residues. Germline lookup yields CDR1 SGHAT and CDR2 FQDESV (reference sequence). Study-level findings and limits: Five or six TRBV segments, including TRBV5-6, TRBV5-1 and TRBV20-1, were more frequent in patients than controls.

The J gene is TRBJ2-7, the V gene TRBV11-1, with D perhaps matching TRBD2 (5 bases). This clonotype was sampled from a girl aged 2-10 years with multiple sclerosis. The sequenced material came from blood. DNA for the CDR3: TGTGCCAGCAGCTCGAGCAGCCCCCGACTACCCTCCTACGAGCAGTACTTC. Protein sequence: CASSSSSPRLPSYEQYF.